Presented here are 21 T cell receptor beta chains from one specimen sequenced in a study of blood T cell repertoires in COVID-19. Using immunoSEQ multiplex PCR, the repertoire was profiled, and TCRdb retains in-frame clones only, with some absent. This sample yields under 20,000 clones, of which roughly nine tenths are seen a single time; roughly an eighth belongs to the top ten. The material sequenced was peripheral blood. The receptors stem from a man in his sixties with active COVID-19.

The CDR3 DNA reads as TGCGCCAGCAGCTTGAAAGGGGCCGTCAATTCACCCCTCCACTTT. It yields the protein CASSLKGAVNSPLHF. The J gene is TRBJ1-6, the V gene TRBV5-1; a possible D gene is TRBD1 (5 bases). V was pared by 1 base and J by 7 bases, with 12 bases between. This CDR3 comprises 15 residues. Per germline, CDR1 SGHRS and CDR2 YFSETQ.

J is TRBJ2-5 and V is TRBV10-3; D unclear. The CDR3 contains 13 residues. Trimming removed 3 bases at V and 5 bases at J, with 10 bases between. Looked up from germline, CDR1 is ENHRY and CDR2 is SYGVKD. CDR3 nucleotides: TGTGCCATCAGTGACGGGTCCCGGGAGACCCAGTACTTC. Amino acids: CAISDGSRETQYF.

Turning to this clone: One end of the junction does not line up with germline, which may come from a read error. This chain connects TRBV20-1 to TRBJ1-5, with D possibly matching TRBD1 (5 bases). The CDR3 sequence is 11 residues long. Germline CDR1 reads DFQATT; CDR2 reads SNEGSKA (reference sequence). CDR3 sequence reads: CSASGGQAQHF. As DNA, the CDR3 is TGCAGTGCTAGCGGGGGTCAGGCCCAGCATTTT.

This chain connects TRBV5-1 to TRBJ1-1, with D possibly being TRBD1 (5 bases). V was clipped by 3 bases and J by 0 bases, with 9 bases between them. The CDR3 is 14 amino acids. Per germline, CDR1 SGHRS and CDR2 YFSETQ. The CDR3, as DNA: TGCGCCAGCAGCTGGGGGGATTTGAACACTGAAGCTTTCTTT. Protein: CASSWGDLNTEAFF.

The chain links TRBV14 to TRBJ1-1, with TRBD1 matching over 8 bases. V shed 6 bases and J 10 bases; nucleotides not matched to a gene: 7. Per the germline V gene, CDR1 is SGHDN and CDR2 is FVKESK. The CDR3 contains 12 residues. The CDR3 DNA reads as TGTGCCAGCAGGCAGGGGGCTGAGGGAGCTTTCTTT. It codes for CASRQGAEGAFF.

The chain carries TRBV30 and TRBJ1-5; D gene uncertain. The CDR3 consists of 13 residues. Germline assignment: CDR1 GTSNPN and CDR2 SVGIG (reference sequence). V lost 4 bases and J lost 4, with 11 bases in between. CDR3 protein: CAWTDGDNQPQHF. CDR3 DNA sequence: TGTGCCTGGACCGACGGGGATAATCAGCCCCAGCATTTT.

CDR3 DNA: TGTGCCAGCAGCTCCAATTCGGGGGCAGATACGCAGTATTTT. Translated, it gives CASSSNSGADTQYF. This chain joins TRBV7-3 and TRBJ2-3; D is possibly TRBD2 (6 bases). The CDR3 runs to 14 residues. V was pared by 4 bases and J by 4 bases, with 12 bases between. From germline, CDR1 is SGHTA and CDR2 FQGTGA.

This chain links TRBV18 with TRBJ2-7, with 9 bases lining up with TRBD1. Germline loops: CDR1 KGHSH, CDR2 LQKENI. Trimming cost V 0 bases and J 5 bases; bases outside gene matches: 5. The CDR3 spans 15 residues. The CDR3 DNA sequence: TGTGCCAGCTCACCACCGGTGGGGGACAGGGACGAGCAGTACTTC. Protein sequence: CASSPPVGDRDEQYF.

The chain combines TRBV19 with TRBJ1-4; D is perhaps TRBD1 (5 bases). Germline CDR1 is LNHDA and CDR2 is SQIVND (reference sequence). This CDR3 contains 15 residues. Trimming cost V 1 base and J 8 bases, with 14 bases left between them. CDR3 region: CASSIGARVSEKLFF. Written as DNA, the CDR3 is TGTGCCAGTAGTATAGGGGCCAGGGTCAGCGAAAAACTGTTTTTT.

The V and J genes are TRBV4-3 and TRBJ1-3, with a tentative D call TRBD1 (5 bases). CDR3 length equals 15 residues. Germline V CDR1 and CDR2: LGHNA, YSLEER. V lost 1 base to trimming and J lost 3 bases, with 10 bases between them. CDR3 sequence reads: CASSQGPGGGNTIYF. CDR3 coding DNA: TGCGCCAGCAGCCAAGGTCCCGGGGGTGGAAACACCATATATTTT.

The chain recombines TRBV7-2 with TRBJ2-7, with TRBD2 matching over 10 bases. The V gene's germline CDR1 is SGHTA and CDR2 FQGNSA. V was clipped by 5 bases and J by 5 bases; unmatched bases: 15. There are 17 residues in the CDR3. CDR3 nucleotide sequence: TGTGCCAGCAGCCCCCCGGCGGCTAGCGGGAGAATCGACGAGCAGTACTTC. Protein: CASSPPAASGRIDEQYF.

The chain couples TRBV6-2 or TRBV6-3 to TRBJ1-5; 7 positions match TRBD1. The germline gives CDR1 MNHEY, CDR2 SVGEGT. V was clipped by 2 bases and J by 6 bases; unmatched bases: 10. There are 16 residues in the CDR3. The CDR3 protein is CASSYQPGGRAQPQHF. DNA of the CDR3: TGTGCCAGCAGTTACCAGCCAGGGGGAAGGGCTCAGCCCCAGCATTTT.

In regard to this clone: The junction differs from germline at one of its ends, possibly a read error. The CDR3 nucleotides are TGTGCTAGCAGCCGCCGGGGGGGCCAAGAGACCCAGTACTTC. This sequence encodes CASSRRGGQETQYF. The chain couples TRBV7-7 to TRBJ2-5, with 8 bases lining up with TRBD2. The CDR3 consists of 14 residues. The germline gives CDR1 SSHAT, CDR2 FNYEAQ (reference sequence). Combining the CDR3 with reference TRBV7-7 and TRBJ2-5 gives the whole variable domain GAGVSQSPRYKVTKRGQDVTLRCDPISSHATLYWYQQALGQGPEFLTYFNYEAQPDKSGLPSDRFSAERPEGSISTLTIQRTEQRDSAMYRCASSRRGGQETQYFGPGTRLLVL.

This rearrangement joins TRBV21-1 to TRBJ1-4; the table's D call, TRBD1, has no DNA check behind it. TRBV21-1 is a pseudogene locus. CDR3 length: 15 residues. This CDR3 reads CASSNFTGGRGKLFF. CDR3 in DNA: TGTGCCAGCAGCAATTTTACAGGGGGCAGAGGAAAACTGTTTTTT.

The chain joins TRBV5-1 to TRBJ2-1, with 9 bases that match TRBD1. From germline, CDR1 is SGHRS and CDR2 YFSETQ. Trimming cost V 2 bases and J 7 bases; bases outside gene matches: 4. The CDR3 extends over 14 amino acids. The CDR3 sequence: CASSFGTGWNEQFF. The CDR3 DNA is TGCGCCAGCAGCTTTGGGACAGGGTGGAATGAGCAGTTCTTC. Variable domain in full (rest from reference TRBV5-1 and TRBJ2-1): KAGVTQTPRYLIKTRGQQVTLSCSPISGHRSVSWYQQTPGQGLQFLFEYFSETQRNKGNFPGRFSGRQFSNSRSEMNVSTLELGDSALYLCASSFGTGWNEQFFGPGTRLTVL.

In DNA form, the CDR3 reads TGTGCCAGCAGCTTAGATCCGTTTTCCTACGAGCAGTACTTC. It translates to CASSLDPFSYEQYF. This chain links TRBV7-2 with TRBJ2-7; D uncertain. Trimming removed 1 base from V and 1 base from J, with 8 bases in between. The CDR3 consists of 14 residues. CDR1 is SGHTA, CDR2 FQGNSA, per germline.

The chain employs TRBV7-3 and TRBJ2-2; a possible D gene is TRBD2 (7 bases). Trimming took off 4 bases at V and 0 bases at J, with 18 bases between the two ends. From germline, CDR1 is SGHTA and CDR2 FQGTGA. The CDR3 length is 18 residues. CDR3 in DNA: TGTGCCAGCAGCTCCCGAACGGGGGGCCCGGCGAACACCGGGGAGCTGTTTTTT. Translated: CASSSRTGGPANTGELFF.

This rearrangement joins TRBV9 to TRBJ2-1, with 7 bases fitting TRBD2. V was clipped by 0 bases and J by 6 bases; unmatched bases: 18. Looked up from germline, CDR1 is SGDLS and CDR2 is YYNGEE. The CDR3 loop spans 19 amino acids. The CDR3 spells CASSVGGRERTSTFNEQFF. The CDR3 bases are TGTGCCAGCAGCGTAGGGGGGAGAGAGAGGACTAGTACTTTCAATGAGCAGTTCTTC. Filled out from reference TRBV9 and TRBJ2-1, the complete variable domain reads DSGVTQTPKHLITATGQRVTLRCSPRSGDLSVYWYQQSLDQGLQFLIQYYNGEERAKGNILERFSAQQFPDLHSELNLSSLELGDSALYFCASSVGGRERTSTFNEQFFGPGTRLTVL.

CDR3 loop: CASSSPGQGANTEAFF. CDR3 DNA sequence: TGTGCCAGCAGTTCCCCAGGACAGGGGGCGAACACTGAAGCTTTCTTT. The chain recombines TRBV28 with TRBJ1-1; 11 bases are a match to TRBD1. The CDR3 consists of 16 residues. Looked up from germline, CDR1 is MDHEN and CDR2 is SYDVKM. After removal of 4 bases from V and 1 base from J, the junction contained 5 bases not matched to a gene.

Regarding this clone: Within the sample, other DNA sequences also encode this same CDR3. The CDR3 loop is CASSQGGGNNEQFF. CDR3 sequence (DNA): TGTGCCAGCAGCCAAGGGGGAGGAAACAATGAGCAGTTCTTC. The V and J genes are TRBV3-1 (or the pseudogene TRBV3-2) and TRBJ2-1, with a tentative D call TRBD2 (6 bases). The germline V gene encodes CDR1 LGHDT and CDR2 YNNKEL (reference sequence). With 1 base removed from V and 5 bases from J, the gap between germline ends came to 9 bases. The length of the CDR3 is 14 residues.

This clone appeared a few times. Germline and junction disagree at one end, which may indicate a read error. CDR3 bases: TGTGCTAGCAGCCTGACAGGGTCTGGAGAGCAGTACTTC. Protein: CASSLTGSGEQYF. This sequence joins TRBV7-7 and TRBJ2-7; 7 bases are a match to TRBD1. The CDR3 sequence is 13 residues long. In germline, CDR1 is SSHAT, CDR2 FNYEAQ (reference sequence). The full variable domain, completed using reference TRBV7-7 and TRBJ2-7, is GAGVSQSPRYKVTKRGQDVTLRCDPISSHATLYWYQQALGQGPEFLTYFNYEAQPDKSGLPSDRFSAERPEGSISTLTIQRTEQRDSAMYRCASSLTGSGEQYFGPGTRLTVT.